This T cell receptor beta chain was retrieved from a study of a mutant IDH1 vaccine in newly diagnosed glioma. About the research overall: Treated patients comprised 62.5% males and roughly 40% females, mean age roughly 43 years.

This clone was detected only once. Its cognate antigen is unknown. With 0 bases clipped from V and 0 bases from J, the junction kept 6 bases outside the gene matches. The CDR3 covers 18 residues. The germline gives CDR1 LNHNV, CDR2 YYDKDF (reference sequence). Only in-frame clones appear in the TCRdb table, and some are missing; sequencing was by immunoSEQ multiplex PCR. The sample yields around 36,000 clones, 90% to 95% seen once. Specified time point: week 5, during vaccination. With topical imiquimod, each dose of the vaccine consisted of 300 ug of mutant IDH1 20-mer peptide. This TCR was sampled from a middle-aged man with glioma. The sample here was PBMCs, taken from a glioma patient whose treatment included an IDH1 peptide vaccine. The rearrangement links TRBV15 to TRBJ1-5; TRBD1 matches 9 bases. The CDR3 nucleotides read TGTGCCACCAGCAGAGATGATTGGGACAGGGCTAGCAATCAGCCCCAGCATTTT. Protein product: CATSRDDWDRASNQPQHF. Filled out from reference TRBV15 and TRBJ1-5, the complete variable domain reads DAMVIQNPRYQVTQFGKPVTLSCSQTLNHNVMYWYQQKSSQAPKLLFHYYDKDFNNEADTPDNFQSRRPNTSFCFLDIRSPGLGDTAMYLCATSRDDWDRASNQPQHFGDGTRLSIL.